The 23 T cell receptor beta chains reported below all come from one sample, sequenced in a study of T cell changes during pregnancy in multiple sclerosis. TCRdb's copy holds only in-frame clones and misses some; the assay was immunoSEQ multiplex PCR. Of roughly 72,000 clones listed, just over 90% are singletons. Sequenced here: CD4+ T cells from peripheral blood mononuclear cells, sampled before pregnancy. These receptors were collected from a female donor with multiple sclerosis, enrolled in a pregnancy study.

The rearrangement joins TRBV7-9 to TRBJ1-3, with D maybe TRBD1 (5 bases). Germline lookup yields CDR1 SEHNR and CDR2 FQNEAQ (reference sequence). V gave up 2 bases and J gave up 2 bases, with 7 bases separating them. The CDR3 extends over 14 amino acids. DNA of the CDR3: TGTGCCAGCAGCTTACGACAGCCTGGAAACACCATATATTTT. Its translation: CASSLRQPGNTIYF.

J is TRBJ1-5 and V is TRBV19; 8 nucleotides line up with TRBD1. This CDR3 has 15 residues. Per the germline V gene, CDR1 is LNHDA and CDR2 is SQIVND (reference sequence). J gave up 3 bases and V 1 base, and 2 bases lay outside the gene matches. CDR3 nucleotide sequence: TGTGCCAGTAGTATAGCAGGGGGCAACAATCAGCCCCAGCATTTT. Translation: CASSIAGGNNQPQHF. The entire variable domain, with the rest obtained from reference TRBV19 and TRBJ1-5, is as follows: DGGITQSPKYLFRKEGQNVTLSCEQNLNHDAMYWYRQDPGQGLRLIYYSQIVNDFQKGDIAEGYSVSREKKESFPLTVTSAQKNPTAFYLCASSIAGGNNQPQHFGDGTRLSIL.

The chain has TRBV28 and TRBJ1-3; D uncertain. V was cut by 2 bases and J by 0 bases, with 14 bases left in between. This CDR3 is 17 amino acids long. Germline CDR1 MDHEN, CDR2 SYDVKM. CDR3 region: CASSLRGSPFSGNTIYF. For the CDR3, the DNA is TGTGCCAGCAGTTTACGAGGTTCTCCCTTCTCTGGAAACACCATATATTTT.

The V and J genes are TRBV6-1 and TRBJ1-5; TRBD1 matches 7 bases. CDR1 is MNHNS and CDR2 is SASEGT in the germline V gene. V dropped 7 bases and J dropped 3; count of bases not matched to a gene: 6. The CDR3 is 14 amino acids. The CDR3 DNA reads TGTGCCAGCAAGTTAGGACAGGCCAATCAGCCCCAGCATTTT. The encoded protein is CASKLGQANQPQHF.

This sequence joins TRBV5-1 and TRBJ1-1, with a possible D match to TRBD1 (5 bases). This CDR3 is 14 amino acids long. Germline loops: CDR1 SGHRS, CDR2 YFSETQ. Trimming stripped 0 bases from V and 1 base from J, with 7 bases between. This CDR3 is CASSLGGRNTEAFF. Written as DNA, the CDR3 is TGCGCCAGCAGCTTGGGGGGCAGGAACACTGAAGCTTTCTTT.

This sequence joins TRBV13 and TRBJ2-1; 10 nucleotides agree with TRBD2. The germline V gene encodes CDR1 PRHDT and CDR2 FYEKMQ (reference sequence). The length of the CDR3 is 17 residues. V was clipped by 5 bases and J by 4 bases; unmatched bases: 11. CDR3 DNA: TGTGCCAGCAGCCGAAGGGGAGGACTAGCGGATTACAATGAGCAGTTCTTC. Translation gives CASSRRGGLADYNEQFF. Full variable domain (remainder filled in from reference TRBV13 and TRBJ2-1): AAGVIQSPRHLIKEKRETATLKCYPIPRHDTVYWYQQGPGQDPQFLISFYEKMQSDKGSIPDRFSAQQFSDYHSELNMSSLELGDSALYFCASSRRGGLADYNEQFFGPGTRLTVL.

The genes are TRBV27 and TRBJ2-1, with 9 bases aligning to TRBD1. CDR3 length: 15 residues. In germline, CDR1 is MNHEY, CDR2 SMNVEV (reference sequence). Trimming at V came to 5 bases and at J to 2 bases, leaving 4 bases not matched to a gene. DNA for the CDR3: TGTGCCAGCAGTCCAGGACAGGGGCCCTACAATGAGCAGTTCTTC. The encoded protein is CASSPGQGPYNEQFF.

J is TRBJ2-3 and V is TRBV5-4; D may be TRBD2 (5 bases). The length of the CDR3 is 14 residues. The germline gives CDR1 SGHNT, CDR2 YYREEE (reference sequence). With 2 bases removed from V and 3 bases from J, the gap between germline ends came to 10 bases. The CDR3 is CASSFIRGTDTQYF. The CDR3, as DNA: TGTGCCAGCAGCTTTATACGGGGAACAGATACGCAGTATTTT.

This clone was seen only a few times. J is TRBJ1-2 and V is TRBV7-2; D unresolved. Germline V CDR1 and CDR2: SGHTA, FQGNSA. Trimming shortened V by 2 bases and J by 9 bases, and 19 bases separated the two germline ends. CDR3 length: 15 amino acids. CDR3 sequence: CASSLTAVGGSRYTF. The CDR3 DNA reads TGTGCCAGCAGCTTAACGGCGGTCGGAGGGTCGCGCTACACCTTC.

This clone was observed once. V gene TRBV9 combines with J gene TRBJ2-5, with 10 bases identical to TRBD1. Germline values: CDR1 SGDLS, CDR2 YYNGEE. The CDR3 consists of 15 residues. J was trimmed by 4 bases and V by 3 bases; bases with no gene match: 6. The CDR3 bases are TGTGCCAGCAGCGCGACAGGGGGCCGGAGAGAGACCCAGTACTTC. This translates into CASSATGGRRETQYF.

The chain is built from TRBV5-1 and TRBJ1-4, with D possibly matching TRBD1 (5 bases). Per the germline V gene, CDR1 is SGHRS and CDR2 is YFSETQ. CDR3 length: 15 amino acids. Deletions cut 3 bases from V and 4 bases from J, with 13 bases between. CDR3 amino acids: CASSWGDGRNEKLFF. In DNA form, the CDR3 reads TGCGCCAGCAGCTGGGGGGACGGGCGTAATGAAAAACTGTTTTTT. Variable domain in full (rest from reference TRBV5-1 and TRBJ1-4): KAGVTQTPRYLIKTRGQQVTLSCSPISGHRSVSWYQQTPGQGLQFLFEYFSETQRNKGNFPGRFSGRQFSNSRSEMNVSTLELGDSALYLCASSWGDGRNEKLFFGSGTQLSVL.

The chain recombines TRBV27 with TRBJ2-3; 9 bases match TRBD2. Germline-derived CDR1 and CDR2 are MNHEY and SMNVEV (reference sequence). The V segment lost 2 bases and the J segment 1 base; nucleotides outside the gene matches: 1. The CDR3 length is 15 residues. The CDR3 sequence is CASSLRTSGTDTQYF. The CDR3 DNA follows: TGTGCCAGCAGTTTAAGGACTAGCGGCACAGATACGCAGTATTTT.

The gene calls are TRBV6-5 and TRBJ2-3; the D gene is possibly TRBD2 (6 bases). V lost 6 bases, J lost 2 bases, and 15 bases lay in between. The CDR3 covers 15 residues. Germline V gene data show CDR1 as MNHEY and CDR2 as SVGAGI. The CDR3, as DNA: TGTGCCAGCAGACGCGGGACTGGCCCCACAGATACGCAGTATTTT. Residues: CASRRGTGPTDTQYF.

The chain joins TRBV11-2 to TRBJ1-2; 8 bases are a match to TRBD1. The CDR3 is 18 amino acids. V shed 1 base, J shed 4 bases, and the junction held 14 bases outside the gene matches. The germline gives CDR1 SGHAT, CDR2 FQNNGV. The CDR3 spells CASSLGLSGGASLYGYTF. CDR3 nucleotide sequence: TGTGCCAGCAGCTTAGGGTTATCAGGGGGCGCGTCGCTCTATGGCTACACCTTC.

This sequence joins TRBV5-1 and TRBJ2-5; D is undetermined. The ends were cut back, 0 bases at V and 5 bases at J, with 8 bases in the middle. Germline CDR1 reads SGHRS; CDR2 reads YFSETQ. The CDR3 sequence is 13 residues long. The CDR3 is CASSLVFEETQYF. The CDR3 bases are TGCGCCAGCAGCTTGGTGTTCGAGGAGACCCAGTACTTC.

For the CDR3, the DNA is TGTGCCAGCCGCCCGGGACTAGCGAACACCGGGGAGCTGTTTTTT. As protein: CASRPGLANTGELFF. V gene TRBV27 combines with J gene TRBJ2-2; the match to TRBD2 covers 8 bases. Trimming cost V 8 bases and J 0 bases; bases outside gene matches: 5. The CDR3 spans 15 residues. Germline lookup yields CDR1 MNHEY and CDR2 SMNVEV (reference sequence).

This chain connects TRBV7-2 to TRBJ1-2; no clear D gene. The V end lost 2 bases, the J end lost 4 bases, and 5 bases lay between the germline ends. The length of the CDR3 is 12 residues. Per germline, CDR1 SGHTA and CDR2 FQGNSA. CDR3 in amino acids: CASSLTPYGYTF. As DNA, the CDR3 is TGTGCCAGCAGCTTAACACCCTATGGCTACACCTTC.

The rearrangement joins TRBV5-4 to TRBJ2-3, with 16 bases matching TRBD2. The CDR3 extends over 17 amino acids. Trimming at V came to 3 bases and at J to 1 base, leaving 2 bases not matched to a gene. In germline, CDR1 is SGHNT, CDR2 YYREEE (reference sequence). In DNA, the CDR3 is TGTGCCAGCAGCTCGGGACTAGCGGGGGGGGGCACAGATACGCAGTATTTT. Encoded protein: CASSSGLAGGGTDTQYF.

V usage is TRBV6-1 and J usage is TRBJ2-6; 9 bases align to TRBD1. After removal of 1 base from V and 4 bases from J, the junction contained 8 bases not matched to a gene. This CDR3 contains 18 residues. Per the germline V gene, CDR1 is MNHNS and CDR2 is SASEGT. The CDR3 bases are TGTGCCAGCAGTGAAGATCCGGAAGACAGGGGGGGGGCCAACGTCCTGACTTTC. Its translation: CASSEDPEDRGGANVLTF.

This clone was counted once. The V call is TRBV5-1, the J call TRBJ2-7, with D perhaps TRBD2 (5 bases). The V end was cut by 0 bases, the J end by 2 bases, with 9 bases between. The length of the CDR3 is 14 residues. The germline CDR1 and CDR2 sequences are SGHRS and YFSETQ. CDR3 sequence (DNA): TGCGCCAGCAGCTTGGGGGAGTTCACCTACGAGCAGTACTTC. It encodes CASSLGEFTYEQYF. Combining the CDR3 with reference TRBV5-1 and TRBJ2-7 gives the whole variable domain KAGVTQTPRYLIKTRGQQVTLSCSPISGHRSVSWYQQTPGQGLQFLFEYFSETQRNKGNFPGRFSGRQFSNSRSEMNVSTLELGDSALYLCASSLGEFTYEQYFGPGTRLTVT.

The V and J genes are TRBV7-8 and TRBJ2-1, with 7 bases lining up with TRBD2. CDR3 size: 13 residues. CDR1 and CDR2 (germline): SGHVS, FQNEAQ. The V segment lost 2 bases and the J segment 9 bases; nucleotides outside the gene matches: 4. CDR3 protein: CASSLLGGGEQFF. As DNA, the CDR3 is TGTGCCAGCAGCTTACTGGGCGGGGGTGAGCAGTTCTTC.

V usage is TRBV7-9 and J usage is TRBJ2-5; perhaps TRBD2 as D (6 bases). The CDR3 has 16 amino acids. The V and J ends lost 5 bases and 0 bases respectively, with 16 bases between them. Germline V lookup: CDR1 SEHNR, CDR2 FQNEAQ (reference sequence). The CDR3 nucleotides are TGTGCCAGCAGCCGCGATCTCGGAGGGAACCAAGAGACCCAGTACTTC. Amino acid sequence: CASSRDLGGNQETQYF.

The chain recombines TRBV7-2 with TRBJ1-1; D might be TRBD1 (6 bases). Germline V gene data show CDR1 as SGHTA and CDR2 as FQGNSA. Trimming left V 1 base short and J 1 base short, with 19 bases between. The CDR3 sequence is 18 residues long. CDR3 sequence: CASSLDLPQGRWNTEAFF. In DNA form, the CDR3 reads TGTGCCAGCAGCTTAGACTTGCCCCAGGGGAGATGGAACACTGAAGCTTTCTTT.